This T cell receptor beta chain was obtained from a study of regulatory and conventional T cells in RAG deficiency. Here immunoSEQ multiplex PCR was the method, and the copy in TCRdb shows in-frame clones only, minus some. The sample records 6,000 to 7,500 clones, around 80% being singletons. Overall study results and limits: Omenn patients showed >90% Treg-Tconv overlap and shorter CDR3 lengths. Other subsets showed around 10-fold reductions, but Treg unique TCR beta sequences fell roughly 96-fold in these patients.

Comments on this clone: The target antigen is unknown.

V lost 2 bases and J lost 0, with 5 bases in between. From germline, CDR1 is MNHNS and CDR2 SASEGT. The CDR3 has 14 residues. Separately, the same data were catalogued under a study of regulatory T cells. That paper adds: The PCR used 52 TRBV and 13 TRBJ primers.

The TCR was taken from a human donor in good health. The chain recombines TRBV6-1 with TRBJ1-3; D gene uncertain. The sequencing input was CD8+ T cells sorted from blood. CDR3 sequence reads: CASSEHNSGNTIYF. The DNA of the CDR3 is TGTGCCAGCAGTGAACACAACTCTGGAAACACCATATATTTT.